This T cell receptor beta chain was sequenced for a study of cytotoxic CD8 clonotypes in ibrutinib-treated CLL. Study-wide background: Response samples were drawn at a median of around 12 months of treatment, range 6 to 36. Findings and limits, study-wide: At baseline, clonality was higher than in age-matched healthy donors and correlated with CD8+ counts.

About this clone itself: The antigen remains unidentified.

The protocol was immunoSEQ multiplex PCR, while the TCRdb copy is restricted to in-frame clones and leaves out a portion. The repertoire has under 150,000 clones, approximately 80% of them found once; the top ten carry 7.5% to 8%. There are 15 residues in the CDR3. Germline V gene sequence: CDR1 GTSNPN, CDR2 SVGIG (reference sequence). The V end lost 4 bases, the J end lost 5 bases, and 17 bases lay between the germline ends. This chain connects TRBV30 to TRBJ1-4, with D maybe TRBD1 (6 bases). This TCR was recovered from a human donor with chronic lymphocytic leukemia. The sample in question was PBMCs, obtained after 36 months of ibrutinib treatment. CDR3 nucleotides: TGTGCCTGGACTCTCTCTGAAGGGGGAAATGAAAAACTGTTTTTT. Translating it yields CAWTLSEGGNEKLFF.